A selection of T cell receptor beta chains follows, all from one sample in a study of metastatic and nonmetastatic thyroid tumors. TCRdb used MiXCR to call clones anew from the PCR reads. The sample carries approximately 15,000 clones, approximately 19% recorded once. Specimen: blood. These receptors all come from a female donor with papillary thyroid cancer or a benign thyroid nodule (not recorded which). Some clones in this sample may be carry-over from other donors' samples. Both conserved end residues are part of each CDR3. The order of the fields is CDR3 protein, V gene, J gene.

CDR3aa: CASSQEGTVFSGNTIYF
v_gene: TRBV4-2
j_gene: TRBJ1-3

CDR3aa: CASSFGGAGYTF
v_gene: TRBV28
j_gene: TRBJ1-2

CDR3aa: CASSYSVGNWANVLTF
v_gene: TRBV6-2/TRBV6-3
j_gene: TRBJ2-6

CDR3aa: CASRQGSPQETQYF
v_gene: TRBV5-1
j_gene: TRBJ2-5

CDR3aa: CASSEVTPADTQYF
v_gene: TRBV6-1
j_gene: TRBJ2-3

CDR3aa: CSELGPSSYNEQFF
v_gene: TRBV29-1
j_gene: TRBJ2-1

CDR3aa: CASSVGYSYEQYF
v_gene: TRBV9
j_gene: TRBJ2-7

CDR3aa: CAGTRNYEQYF
v_gene: TRBV30
j_gene: TRBJ2-7

CDR3aa: CSARESPLAATSTDTQYF
v_gene: TRBV20-1
j_gene: TRBJ2-3

CDR3aa: CAWSVALGGGLDEQYF
v_gene: TRBV30
j_gene: TRBJ2-7

CDR3aa: CAIVGGFRDTQYF
v_gene: TRBV24-1
j_gene: TRBJ2-3

CDR3aa: CASSLVGDNEQFF
v_gene: TRBV7-9
j_gene: TRBJ2-1

CDR3aa: CASRDSQEGYTDTQYF
v_gene: TRBV25-1
j_gene: TRBJ2-3

CDR3aa: CATRQTNSESFF
v_gene: TRBV6-1
j_gene: TRBJ1-1

CDR3aa: CASSFEGEGDEQFF
v_gene: TRBV7-3
j_gene: TRBJ2-1

CDR3aa: CASQHGLAGVGETQYF
v_gene: TRBV6-2/TRBV6-3
j_gene: TRBJ2-5

CDR3aa: CASSLALALGRRGTDTQYF
v_gene: TRBV12-3/TRBV12-4
j_gene: TRBJ2-3

CDR3aa: CASSRDRGFDEQYF
v_gene: TRBV4-1
j_gene: TRBJ2-7

CDR3aa: CAISDGQGFGETQYF
v_gene: TRBV10-3
j_gene: TRBJ2-5

CDR3aa: CAGSLALNTEAFF
v_gene: TRBV28
j_gene: TRBJ1-1

CDR3aa: CASREGQMNTEAFF
v_gene: TRBV2
j_gene: TRBJ1-1

CDR3aa: CASSRTTYEQYF
v_gene: TRBV7-2
j_gene: TRBJ2-7

CDR3aa: CASSPGQGWADTQYF
v_gene: TRBV18
j_gene: TRBJ2-3

CDR3aa: CASSLGTGEGYTF
v_gene: TRBV28
j_gene: TRBJ1-2

CDR3aa: CAAYNPSGRVDEQFF
v_gene: TRBV10-2
j_gene: TRBJ2-1

CDR3aa: CSARPLGLAGPYNEQFF
v_gene: TRBV20-1
j_gene: TRBJ2-1

CDR3aa: CASSFSGGNYEQYF
v_gene: TRBV7-2
j_gene: TRBJ2-7

CDR3aa: CSASGTPGLAGLRREQYF
v_gene: TRBV20-1
j_gene: TRBJ2-7

CDR3aa: CSAIYPGGEYEQYF
v_gene: TRBV20-1
j_gene: TRBJ2-7